This is a list of T cell receptor beta chains from one sample in a study of immune evolution from preneoplasia to lung adenocarcinoma. The method was immunoSEQ multiplex PCR; TCRdb's version includes in-frame clones alone and lacks a portion of them. The top ten hold about 3.2% of the sample, which has roughly 3,900 clones, approximately 83% seen once. The material sequenced was FFPE minimally invasive lung adenocarcinoma tissue. These receptors came from a person in their sixties or seventies with lung adenocarcinoma. CDR3s include the opening cysteine and the closing phenylalanine or tryptophan. D genes are given only for firm matches. The size field is filled for only some rows; it gives once, few, many or a size class.

D gene	J gene	CDR3 length	clone size	V gene	CDR3 DNA	CDR3 protein
-	TRBJ2-5	14	-	TRBV18	TGTGCCAGCTCAGAGGTACAGGGAGGAGAGACCCAGTACTTC	CASSEVQGGETQYF
-	TRBJ1-1	15	-	TRBV5-1	TGCGCCAGCAGCTTGGTGGGGGGCATGAACACTGAAGCTTTCTTT	CASSLVGGMNTEAFF
-	TRBJ2-1	16	-	TRBV2	TGTGCCAGTAGTGAAGCGCTTCTAAGGGACTACAATGAGCAGTTCTTC	CASSEALLRDYNEQFF
TRBD2	TRBJ2-2	15	-	TRBV6-1	TGTGCCAGCAGATCGGCGGGAGGGGGGGCCGGGGAGCTGTTTTTT	CASRSAGGGAGELFF
TRBD2	TRBJ2-1	16	-	TRBV30	TGTGCCTGGAGACCTACCTCGACTAGCGGGAGTGGTGAGCAGTTCTTC	CAWRPTSTSGSGEQFF
-	TRBJ2-7	13	once	TRBV5-1	TGCGCCAGCAGCTTGGTTCAGGGCTACGAGCAGTACTTC	CASSLVQGYEQYF
TRBD2	TRBJ2-1	15	-	TRBV2	TGTGCCAGCAGACGACTAGCGGAATTCTCCAATGAACAGTTCTTC	CASRRLAEFSNEQFF
-	TRBJ2-6	15	-	TRBV7-3	TGTGCCAGCAGCCCCCGGGGTCCTGGGGCCAACGTCCTGACTTTC	CASSPRGPGANVLTF
TRBD2	TRBJ2-7	15	-	TRBV9	TGTGCCAGCAGCGTAGAAGCGACTAGCGGCTACGAGCAGTACTTC	CASSVEATSGYEQYF
-	TRBJ2-4	14	-	TRBV2	TGTGCCAGCAGGGACAGCCTAGCCAAAAACATTCAGTACTTC	CASRDSLAKNIQYF
-	TRBJ1-6	15	-	TRBV6-1	TGTGCCATCCGTAGTCCGGGGGCGCGCAATTCACCCCTCCACTTT	CAIRSPGARNSPLHF
TRBD1	TRBJ1-2	13	-	TRBV11-1	TGTGCCAGCAGCGGGACAGGGACGGGAGGCTACACCTTC	CASSGTGTGGYTF
TRBD1	TRBJ1-3	14	-	TRBV6-1	TGTGCCAGCATTCGACAGGGGACTGGAAACACCATATATTTT	CASIRQGTGNTIYF
-	TRBJ1-2	13	-	TRBV5-1	TGCGCCAGCAGCTTGGGCAGGGGAGATGGCTACACCTTC	CASSLGRGDGYTF
-	TRBJ2-7	14	-	TRBV5-1	TGCGCCAGCAGCCCCTCTTGGGGAGGCTACGAGCAGTACTTC	CASSPSWGGYEQYF
-	TRBJ1-1	13	-	TRBV28	TGTGCCAGCAGTTTGGGGAGAAGCACTGAAGCTTTCTTT	CASSLGRSTEAFF
TRBD2	TRBJ2-7	15	-	TRBV4-2	TGTGCCAGCAGCCAAGGACTAGCGGGCTCCTACGAGCAGTACTTC	CASSQGLAGSYEQYF
TRBD2	TRBJ2-7	15	-	TRBV11-2	TGTGCCAGCAGCTTACCGGGGACTAGCGGTATAAAGCAGTACTTC	CASSLPGTSGIKQYF
-	TRBJ1-5	17	-	TRBV29-1	TGCAGCGTTGAAGCAAGACAGAAGTTGAGTTTCCATCAGCCCCAGCATTTT	CSVEARQKLSFHQPQHF
-	TRBJ2-3	15	-	TRBV5-1	TGCGCCAGCAGCTCCCTCGGGGGGCTTGCAGATACGCAGTATTTT	CASSSLGGLADTQYF
-	TRBJ1-2	15	-	TRBV10-3	TGTGCCATCAGTGATCGACAGAGCTCGAACTATGGCTACACCTTC	CAISDRQSSNYGYTF
-	TRBJ2-3	12	-	TRBV21-1	TGTGCCAGCACAGGGGGCGCAGATACGCAGTATTTT	CASTGGADTQYF
TRBD1	TRBJ2-6	16	-	TRBV18	TGTGCCAGCTCACCACCGTACAGGGGTGGGGCCAACGTCCTGACTTTC	CASSPPYRGGANVLTF
-	TRBJ2-1	12	few	TRBV5-4	TGTGCCAGCAGCCCTCGGGCCAATGAGCAGTTCTTC	CASSPRANEQFF
-	TRBJ2-1	15	-	TRBV7-9	TGTGCCAGCAGCTTTGGTCCTCCGCAGAACAATGAGCAGTTCTTC	CASSFGPPQNNEQFF
-	TRBJ2-7	13	-	TRBV6-1	TGTGCCAGCGGAAACCCCGGGACATCAGAGCAGTACTTC	CASGNPGTSEQYF
-	TRBJ1-2	13	few	TRBV27	TGTGCTTCAGGAGAGCGTTTTTCCTATGGCTACACCTTC	CASGERFSYGYTF
-	TRBJ2-7	16	-	TRBV28	TGTGCCAGCAGTTTAAGGCGCAGGGGCCCCTGGGTCGAGCAGTACTTC	CASSLRRRGPWVEQYF
TRBD2	TRBJ2-6	18	-	TRBV28	TGTGCCAGCAGTTCTGCGTTAGCGGGGGTCTCTGGGGCCAACGTCCTGACTTTC	CASSSALAGVSGANVLTF
TRBD2	TRBJ2-3	18	-	TRBV2	TGTGCCAGCAGTGTTGATAACCTCCCGGGAGGAAACACAGATACGCAGTATTTT	CASSVDNLPGGNTDTQYF
-	TRBJ2-1	15	-	TRBV28	TGTGCCAGCAGTCTAATACGGACAGACTACAATGAGCAGTTCTTC	CASSLIRTDYNEQFF
TRBD2	TRBJ2-5	17	-	TRBV5-4	TGTGCCAGCAGCTCCGGGACTAGCGGGAGGAGAAAAGAGACCCAGTACTTC	CASSSGTSGRRKETQYF
-	TRBJ1-2	13	large	TRBV2	TGTGCCAGCAGTGTGGGTCGAAACTATGGCTACACCTTC	CASSVGRNYGYTF
TRBD2	TRBJ2-2	17	-	TRBV7-3	TGTGCCAGCAGCTTAGGGGCAACGGGAGGGCCGGACGGGGAGCTGTTTTTT	CASSLGATGGPDGELFF
-	TRBJ2-3	15	few	TRBV10-2	TGCGCCAGCAGATCAGGGATGGTTGGGCCAGATACGCAGTATTTT	CASRSGMVGPDTQYF
-	TRBJ2-7	14	-	TRBV5-1	TGCGCCAGCAGCTCCCTGGGGGGGCCGGAGGAGCAGTACTTC	CASSSLGGPEEQYF
TRBD1	TRBJ2-7	14	few	TRBV6-5	TGTGCCAGCAGAATGACAGGGGGCGCGGACGAGCAGTACTTC	CASRMTGGADEQYF
-	TRBJ2-7	15	few	TRBV27	TGTGCCAGCAGTTTAGGGAGGGGGCGCGGAGACGAGCAGTACTTC	CASSLGRGRGDEQYF
TRBD2	TRBJ2-1	16	-	TRBV15	TGTGCCACCAGCAGTGGACTAGCGGGAGCTTACAATGAGCAGTTCTTC	CATSSGLAGAYNEQFF
TRBD2	TRBJ2-7	15	few	TRBV6-6	TGTGCCAGCAGTGACCTAGCGGGAGGGGCCTACGAGCAGTACTTC	CASSDLAGGAYEQYF